Listed below are T cell receptor beta chains from one sample, sequenced in a study of T cell responses to AZD1222 COVID-19 vaccine. Using immunoSEQ multiplex PCR, the repertoire was profiled, and TCRdb retains in-frame clones only, with some absent. The sample includes 120,000 or so clones, 92% of them seen just once. The specimen comprised peripheral blood, sampled on day 0 of AZD1222 vaccination. Source of these receptors: an adult in good health. CDR3s include the opening cysteine and the closing phenylalanine or tryptophan.

>TRBV14
CASSQDWNLLGEQFF
>TRBV28
CASRPPALGQFFQPQHF
>TRBV7-9
CASSLTGGGQPQHF
>TRBV24-1
CATSDTTPKGGWTQYF
>TRBV19
CASSISRLAQETQYF
>TRBV2
CASSQGQGGTEAFF
>TRBV6-1
CASSEVIRTAYGYTF
>TRBV20-1
CSASWGSGRDGTEAFF
>TRBV25-1
CASSEPEGGPSMRYTF
>TRBV28
CATVNAGGYTGELFF
>TRBV6-1
CASSGLAGGRGGELFF
>TRBV7-9
CASILPGGQGDTGELFF
>TRBV6-5
CASSQGQARGAFF
>TRBV6-1
CASSESGNTIYF
>TRBV6-5
CASSYFFTGMNTEAFF
>TRBV12-5
CASGARGGNIQYF
>TRBV2
CASSESFPTGGYTF
>TRBV11-2
CASSLRLLYPNEQFF
>TRBV7-6
CASSLVGAGHFSTDTQYF
>TRBV7-2
CASSLVDRNTEAFF